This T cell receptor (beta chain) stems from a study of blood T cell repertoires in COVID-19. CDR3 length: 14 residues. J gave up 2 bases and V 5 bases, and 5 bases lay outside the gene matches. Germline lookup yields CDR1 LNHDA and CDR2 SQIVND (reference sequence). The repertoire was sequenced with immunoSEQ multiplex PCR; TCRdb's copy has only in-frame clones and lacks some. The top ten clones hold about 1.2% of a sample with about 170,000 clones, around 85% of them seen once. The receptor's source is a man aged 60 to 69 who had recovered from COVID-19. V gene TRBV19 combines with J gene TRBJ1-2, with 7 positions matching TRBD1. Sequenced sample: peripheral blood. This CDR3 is CASSSQGRNYGYTF. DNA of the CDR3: TGTGCCAGTAGTTCACAGGGGCGCAACTATGGCTACACCTTC.